The rows below give T cell receptor beta chains drawn from one sample of a study of shared clonotypes between healthy human individuals. Sequencing used immunoSEQ multiplex PCR; TCRdb keeps in-frame clones, though not all of them. The table records more than 2 million clones, roughly 95% of them present only once. Sequenced input: naive CD8+ T cells from PBMCs. These receptors all come from a man younger than 30 in good health. Some clones in this sample may be carry-over from other donors' samples. Both conserved end residues are part of each CDR3. The D gene is left open where the match is weak.

D gene | J gene | V gene | CDR3 protein | CDR3 DNA
TRBD2 | TRBJ2-4 | TRBV2 | CASRPTSYGTSGRVGKNIQYF | TGTGCCAGCAGACCCACCTCGTACGGGACTAGCGGGAGGGTAGGCAAAAACATTCAGTACTTC
NA | TRBJ2-3 | TRBV2 | CASTAPISTDTQYF | TGTGCCAGCACGGCCCCAATTAGCACAGATACGCAGTATTTT
NA | TRBJ1-2 | TRBV27 | CASSPIMGRAGGYTF | TGTGCCAGCAGCCCCATTATGGGGCGAGCGGGTGGCTACACCTTC
TRBD2 | TRBJ2-7 | TRBV7-8 | CASTTSGGEERYEQYF | TGTGCCAGCACCACTTCGGGGGGGGAGGAGCGCTACGAGCAGTACTTC
NA | TRBJ2-7 | TRBV19 | CATSRGLNSYEQYF | TGTGCCACCTCACGCGGCCTAAACTCCTACGAGCAGTACTTC
NA | TRBJ2-7 | TRBV6-1 | CASSEFFDSLGYEQYF | TGTGCCAGCAGTGAATTTTTTGACTCCCTGGGCTACGAGCAGTACTTC
NA | TRBJ2-3 | TRBV27 | CASSEVPSDTQYF | TGTGCCAGCAGTGAAGTTCCCTCAGATACGCAGTATTTT
NA | TRBJ1-1 | TRBV30 | CAWSFGHKNTEAFF | TGTGCCTGGAGCTTCGGGCATAAGAACACTGAAGCTTTCTTT
NA | TRBJ2-5 | TRBV28 | CASSQGLEETQYF | TGTGCCAGCAGCCAGGGACTTGAAGAGACCCAGTACTTC
NA | TRBJ2-7 | TRBV5-1 | CASRGGSYEQYF | TGCGCCAGCAGGGGGGGCTCCTACGAGCAGTACTTC
TRBD1 | TRBJ2-1 | TRBV5-4 | CASSPDRGEGNEQFF | TGTGCCAGCAGCCCGGACAGGGGAGAGGGCAATGAGCAGTTCTTC
NA | TRBJ2-5 | TRBV6-5 | CASSYASQETQYF | TGTGCCAGCAGTTACGCTAGCCAAGAGACCCAGTACTTC
TRBD1 | TRBJ2-6 | TRBV27 | CASSQGAGGANVLTF | TGTGCCAGCAGCCAGGGGGCCGGGGGGGCCAACGTCCTGACTTTC